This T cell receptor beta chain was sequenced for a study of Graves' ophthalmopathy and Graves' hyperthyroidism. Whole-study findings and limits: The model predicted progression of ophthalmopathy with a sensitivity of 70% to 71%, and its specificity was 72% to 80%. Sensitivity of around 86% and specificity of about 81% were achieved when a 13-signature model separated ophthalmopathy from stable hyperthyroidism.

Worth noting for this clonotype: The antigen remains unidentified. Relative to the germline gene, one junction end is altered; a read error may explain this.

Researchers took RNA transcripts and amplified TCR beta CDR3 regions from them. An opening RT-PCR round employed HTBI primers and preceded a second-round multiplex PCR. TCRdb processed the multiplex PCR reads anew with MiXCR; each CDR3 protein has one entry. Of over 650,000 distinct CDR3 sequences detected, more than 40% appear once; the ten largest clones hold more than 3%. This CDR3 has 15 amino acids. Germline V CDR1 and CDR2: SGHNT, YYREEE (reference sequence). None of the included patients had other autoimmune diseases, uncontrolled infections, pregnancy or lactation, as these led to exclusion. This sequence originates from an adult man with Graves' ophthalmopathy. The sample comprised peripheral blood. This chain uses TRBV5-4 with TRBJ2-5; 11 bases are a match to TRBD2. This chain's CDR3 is CASSRSGGGQGTQYF. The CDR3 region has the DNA TGTGCCAGCAGTCGTAGCGGGGGGGGCCAAGGGACCCAGTACTTC. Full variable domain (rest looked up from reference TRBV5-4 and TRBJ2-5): ETGVTQSPTHLIKTRGQQVTLRCSSQSGHNTVSWYQQALGQGPQFIFQYYREEENGRGNFPPRFSGLQFPNYSSELNVNALELDDSALYLCASSRSGGGQGTQYFGPGTRLLVL.